What follows describes a single T cell receptor beta chain. The data stem from a study of OX40 agonist ivuxolimab in advanced cancers. The germline CDR1 and CDR2 sequences are SNHLY and FYNNEI. V lost 3 bases, J lost 12 bases, and 5 bases lay in between. The CDR3 runs to 10 residues. Assay: immunoSEQ multiplex PCR; the TCRdb copy retains only in-frame clones and omits some. The sample contains 65,000 to 85,000 clones, approximately 86% of which appear only once. This receptor was taken from an adult with an advanced solid tumor such as melanoma, head and neck, liver or kidney cancer. The chain combines TRBV2 with TRBJ1-4; no definite D call. The specimen comprised CD4+ or CD8+ T cells sorted from blood, sampled in a trial of the OX40 agonist ivuxolimab. The CDR3 region is CASSEAQLFF. The CDR3 nucleotides are TGTGCCAGCAGTGAGGCTCAACTGTTTTTT.